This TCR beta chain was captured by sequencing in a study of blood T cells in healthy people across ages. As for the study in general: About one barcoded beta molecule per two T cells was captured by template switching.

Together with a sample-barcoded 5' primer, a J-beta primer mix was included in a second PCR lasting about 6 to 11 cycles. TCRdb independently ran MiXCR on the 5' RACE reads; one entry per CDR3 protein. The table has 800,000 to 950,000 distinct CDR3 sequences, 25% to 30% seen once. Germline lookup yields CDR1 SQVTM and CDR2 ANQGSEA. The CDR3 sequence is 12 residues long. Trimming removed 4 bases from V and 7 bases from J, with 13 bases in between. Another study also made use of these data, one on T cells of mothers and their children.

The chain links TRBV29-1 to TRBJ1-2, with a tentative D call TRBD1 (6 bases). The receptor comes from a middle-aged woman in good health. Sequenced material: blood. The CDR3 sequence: CSVVGGLGGYTF. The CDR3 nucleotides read TGCAGCGTTGTTGGGGGGCTTGGTGGCTACACCTTC.